Listed below are T cell receptor beta chains from one sample, sequenced in a study of shared clonotypes between healthy human individuals. Sequencing used immunoSEQ multiplex PCR; TCRdb keeps in-frame clones, though not all of them. The sample holds about 1 million clones; roughly 80% are singletons and the top ten take approximately 1.5%. Source material: memory CD4+ T cells sorted from blood. The receptor source for this set is a man between 18 and 29 years old in good health. Each CDR3 is given with its conserved first and last residue. D genes are given only for firm matches. Clone size appears in some rows only: once, few, many, or a class for an expanded clone.

>TRBJ2-7|-|-|TRBV5-8
CASSLEGHTTEQYF
TGTGCCAGCAGCTTGGAGGGACATACAACCGAGCAGTACTTC
>TRBJ1-5|-|-|TRBV5-4
CASSPTSAGPNQPQHF
TGTGCCAGCAGCCCCACCTCGGCAGGGCCCAATCAGCCCCAGCATTTT
>TRBJ2-1|-|-|TRBV29-1
CSVLGSGAYNEQFF
TGCAGCGTTCTAGGGAGTGGGGCCTACAATGAGCAGTTCTTC
>TRBJ1-4|TRBD1|-|TRBV27
CASSSHTGQGGCEKLFF
TGTGCCAGCAGTTCCCACACGGGACAGGGTGGGTGTGAAAAACTGTTTTTT
>TRBJ2-7|TRBD1|-|TRBV6-5
CASRVQGAGVGEQYF
TGTGCCAGCAGGGTTCAGGGGGCGGGTGTAGGGGAGCAGTACTTC
>TRBJ1-5|TRBD1|-|TRBV28
CASRFQGGSNQPQHF
TGTGCCAGCAGGTTTCAGGGGGGTAGCAATCAGCCCCAGCATTTT
>TRBJ2-1|TRBD1|-|TRBV19
CASSTGRGEQFF
TGTGCCAGTAGTACGGGCAGGGGGGAGCAGTTCTTC
>TRBJ2-5|TRBD1|-|TRBV7-9
CASSPGTGPKTQYF
TGTGCCAGCAGTCCCGGGACAGGGCCTAAGACCCAGTACTTC
>TRBJ1-4|-|-|TRBV6-1
CASSPRGEKLFF
TGTGCCAGCTCGCCCAGGGGTGAAAAACTGTTTTTT
>TRBJ1-5|TRBD1|-|TRBV6-5
CASSPGTGTQPQHF
TGTGCCAGCAGCCCCGGGACAGGGACTCAGCCCCAGCATTTT
>TRBJ2-1|-|-|TRBV30
CAWSVPPPTKGYNEQFF
TGTGCCTGGAGTGTCCCTCCGCCTACCAAGGGTTACAATGAGCAGTTCTTC
>TRBJ2-7|TRBD2|-|TRBV11-2
CASSLAGGRPLEQYF
TGTGCCAGCAGCTTAGCGGGGGGGCGGCCTCTTGAGCAGTACTTC
>TRBJ2-7|TRBD2|-|TRBV5-1
CASTQAGARSGYEQYF
TGCGCCAGCACCCAAGCGGGGGCACGTTCGGGCTACGAGCAGTACTTC
>TRBJ1-5|-|few|TRBV11-2
CASSLTRDFQPQHF
TGTGCCAGCAGCCTCACCCGGGACTTTCAGCCCCAGCATTTT
>TRBJ2-5|-|-|TRBV7-8
CASSLVFQEVETQYF
TGTGCCAGCAGCTTAGTGTTTCAGGAGGTAGAGACCCAGTACTTC
>TRBJ1-1|-|-|TRBV5-1
CASSTGRPGLNTEAFF
TGCGCCAGCAGCACCGGCCGCCCAGGCCTGAACACTGAAGCTTTCTTT
>TRBJ2-5|-|-|TRBV7-9
CASSLMMGQETQYF
TGTGCCAGCAGCTTAATGATGGGGCAAGAGACCCAGTACTTC
>TRBJ2-3|TRBD2|-|TRBV18
CASSPQGLAGGDTQYF
TGTGCCAGCTCACCCCAAGGACTAGCGGGGGGAGATACGCAGTATTTT
>TRBJ1-1|-|-|TRBV5-4
CASSLGGIGNTEAFF
TGTGCCAGCAGCTTGGGGGGGATCGGGAACACTGAAGCTTTCTTT
>TRBJ2-6|-|-|TRBV18
CASSPGIGANVLTF
TGTGCCAGCTCACCAGGGATCGGGGCCAACGTCCTGACTTTC
>TRBJ1-5|-|few|TRBV2
CASRKDGGNQPQHF
TGTGCCAGCAGAAAGGACGGGGGGAATCAGCCCCAGCATTTT
>TRBJ2-1|-|-|TRBV4-1
CASSLGPYPNEQFF
TGCGCCAGCAGCCTCGGACCTTATCCAAATGAGCAGTTCTTC
>TRBJ2-3|-|-|TRBV14
CASSQGADTQYF
TGTGCCAGCAGCCAGGGAGCGGATACGCAGTATTTT
>TRBJ2-7|-|-|TRBV18
CASSPTLGGSYEQYF
TGTGCCAGCTCACCAACCTTAGGAGGCTCCTACGAGCAGTACTTC
>TRBJ2-2|-|-|TRBV10-2
CASSSRLFF
TGCGCCAGCAGTAGCCGGCTGTTTTTT
>TRBJ2-2|-|-|TRBV7-2
CASSFTGNMGELFF
TGTGCCAGCAGTTTTACAGGGAATATGGGGGAGCTGTTTTTT
>TRBJ2-5|-|-|TRBV18
CASSPPGGIETQYF
TGTGCCAGCTCACCACCAGGGGGTATAGAGACCCAGTACTTC
>TRBJ2-2|-|-|TRBV9
CASSRKPYTNTGELFF
TGTGCCAGCAGTCGCAAACCTTATACGAACACCGGGGAGCTGTTTTTT
>TRBJ1-5|-|-|TRBV10-3
CAISSLNQPQHF
TGTGCCATCAGTTCCTTAAATCAGCCCCAGCATTTT
>TRBJ1-4|-|-|TRBV4-1
CASSPGEGREKLFF
TGCGCCAGCAGCCCCGGGGAGGGGAGGGAAAAACTGTTTTTT
>TRBJ1-2|TRBD1|many|TRBV18
CASSPTGENGYTF
TGTGCCAGCTCACCGACAGGGGAAAATGGCTACACCTTC
>TRBJ2-7|TRBD1|-|TRBV18
CASSPFVGTDLGEQYF
TGTGCCAGCTCACCATTCGTCGGGACAGACCTCGGGGAGCAGTACTTC
>TRBJ1-1|-|few|TRBV2
CASHRAPRGEAFF
TGTGCCAGCCACAGGGCCCCTAGGGGTGAAGCTTTCTTT
>TRBJ1-3|TRBD1|-|TRBV15
CATSSGTGSGNTIYF
TGTGCCACCAGCAGCGGGACAGGGTCTGGAAACACCATATATTTT
>TRBJ2-3|-|-|TRBV4-3
CASSQEPNTDTQYF
TGCGCCAGCAGCCAGGAACCTAACACAGATACGCAGTATTTT
>TRBJ2-1|-|-|TRBV21-1
CASSKEQGHLQSSYNEQFF
TGTGCCAGCAGCAAAGAACAGGGACACCTCCAAAGCTCCTACAATGAGCAGTTCTTC
>TRBJ2-5|-|-|TRBV18
CASSDETQYF
TGTGCCAGCTCAGATGAGACCCAGTACTTC
>TRBJ2-3|-|few|TRBV6-5
CASRLKGVGTDTQYF
TGTGCCAGCAGACTAAAGGGGGTAGGCACAGATACGCAGTATTTT
>TRBJ1-1|TRBD1|-|TRBV6-5
CASSTGTGVTEAFF
TGTGCCAGCAGTACCGGGACAGGGGTTACCGAAGCTTTCTTT
>TRBJ2-7|-|once|TRBV7-2
CASSSDIYSYEQYF
TGTGCCAGCAGCTCCGACATATACTCCTACGAGCAGTACTTC
>TRBJ2-1|-|-|TRBV15
CATSRDLGSSYNEQFF
TGTGCCACCAGCAGAGATCTGGGGAGCTCCTACAATGAGCAGTTCTTC
>TRBJ1-3|-|-|TRBV29-1
CSVSSGSGNTIYF
TGCAGCGTTTCGTCGGGGTCAGGAAACACCATATATTTT
>TRBJ1-2|-|-|TRBV28
CASSPGTRNYGYTF
TGTGCCAGCAGTCCAGGGACACGTAACTATGGCTACACCTTC
>TRBJ2-1|-|-|TRBV11-3
CASSLRGYEQFF
TGTGCCAGCAGCTTACGAGGCTATGAGCAGTTCTTC
>TRBJ1-5|-|-|TRBV7-2
CASSAGGNQPQHF
TGTGCCAGCAGCGCGGGTGGGAATCAGCCCCAGCATTTT
>TRBJ2-4|-|-|TRBV29-1
CSVEGGGKNIQYF
TGCAGCGTTGAGGGGGGTGGGAAAAACATTCAGTACTTC
>TRBJ2-7|-|-|TRBV28
CASSLGTGREQYF
TGTGCCAGCAGTTTAGGAACAGGGAGGGAGCAGTACTTC
>TRBJ2-7|-|-|TRBV9
CASSVGSGKTYEQYF
TGTGCCAGCAGCGTAGGCTCAGGGAAGACATACGAGCAGTACTTC
>TRBJ2-4|-|-|TRBV18
CASSPPLGGAKNIQYF
TGTGCCAGCTCACCACCCTTAGGCGGAGCCAAAAACATTCAGTACTTC
>TRBJ1-3|-|-|TRBV10-2
CASSDSSLRGSGNTIYF
TGCGCCAGCAGTGACAGTTCCCTTCGCGGATCAGGGAACACCATATATTTT
>TRBJ2-7|-|-|TRBV6-5
CASGPPVGEQYF
TGTGCCAGCGGGCCCCCGGTCGGGGAGCAGTACTTC
>TRBJ1-5|TRBD1|few|TRBV6-6
CASSSGTGGNNQPQHF
TGTGCCAGCAGTTCCGGGACAGGGGGCAATAATCAGCCCCAGCATTTT
>TRBJ1-2|-|-|TRBV15
CATSREAENYGYTF
TGTGCCACCAGCAGAGAAGCAGAAAACTATGGCTACACCTTC
>TRBJ2-1|TRBD1|-|TRBV5-6
CASSSGQVYNEQFF
TGTGCCAGCAGCTCGGGACAGGTGTACAATGAGCAGTTCTTC
>TRBJ2-3|-|-|TRBV5-6
CASSHFSTDTQYF
TGTGCCAGCAGCCATTTTAGCACAGATACGCAGTATTTT